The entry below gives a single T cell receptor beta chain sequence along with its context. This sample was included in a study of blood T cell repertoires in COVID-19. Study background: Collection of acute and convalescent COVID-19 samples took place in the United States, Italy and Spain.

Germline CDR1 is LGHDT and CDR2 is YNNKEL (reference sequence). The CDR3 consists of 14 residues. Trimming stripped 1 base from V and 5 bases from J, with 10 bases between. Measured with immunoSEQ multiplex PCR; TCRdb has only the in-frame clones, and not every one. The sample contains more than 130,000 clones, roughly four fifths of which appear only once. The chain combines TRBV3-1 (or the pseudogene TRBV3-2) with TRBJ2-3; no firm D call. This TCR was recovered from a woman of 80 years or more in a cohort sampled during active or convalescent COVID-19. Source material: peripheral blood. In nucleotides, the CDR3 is TGTGCCAGCAGCCAAGTCGCTAGTGTAGATACGCAGTATTTT. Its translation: CASSQVASVDTQYF.